This T cell receptor (beta chain) comes out of a study of blood T cell repertoires in COVID-19. Sequencing used immunoSEQ multiplex PCR; TCRdb keeps in-frame clones, though not all of them. The data show over 200,000 clones, 90% seen once. V was clipped by 6 bases and J by 2 bases, with 11 bases between them. CDR1 is LGHDT and CDR2 is YNNKEL in the germline V gene (reference sequence). This CDR3 has 13 residues. The rearrangement links TRBV3-1 (or the pseudogene TRBV3-2) to TRBJ2-7; D ambiguous. Sequenced input: PBMCs or T cells enriched from blood (not recorded which). The clonotype originates from a man younger than 45 who had been exposed to COVID-19. The CDR3 here is CASSLDFAYEQYF. In nucleotides, the CDR3 is TGTGCCAGCAGTCTTGACTTTGCCTACGAGCAGTACTTC.